Below are 9 T cell receptor beta chains sequenced from a single sample in a study of identical twins. TCRdb used MiXCR to reprocess the 5' RACE reads, holding one entry per CDR3 protein. The sample holds 1.5 million to 2 million distinct CDR3 sequences, under 35% seen once. The sample consisted of cord blood. Receptors originate from a newborn girl in good health.

This chain links TRBV7-8 with TRBJ1-1, with D perhaps matching TRBD1 (6 bases). Germline V gene lookup returns CDR1 SGHVS and CDR2 FQNEAQ. Trimming took 10 bases from V and 3 from J, leaving 15 bases between them. The CDR3 runs 13 residues. The CDR3 reads CATHRAWHTEAFF. For the CDR3, the DNA is TGTGCCACCCACAGGGCATGGCACACTGAAGCTTTCTTT.

The rearrangement links TRBV13 to TRBJ2-7; 7 nucleotides agree with TRBD1. This CDR3 region has 15 residues. From germline, CDR1 is PRHDT and CDR2 FYEKMQ (reference sequence). V lost 1 base and J lost 7; bases outside the gene matches: 10. The CDR3 sequence is CASSLARTGGNEQYF. In DNA form, the CDR3 reads TGTGCCAGCAGCTTAGCTAGGACAGGTGGCAATGAGCAGTACTTC.

J is TRBJ2-1 and V is TRBV10-3; TRBD2 matches at 11 bases. The J segment lost 0 bases and the V segment lost 3 bases, leaving 1 base of the junction unmatched. Germline V gives CDR1 ENHRY, CDR2 SYGVKD. The CDR3 sequence is 16 residues long. Here the CDR3 DNA reads TGTGCCATCAGTGACGGGACTAGCGGCTCCTACAATGAGCAGTTCTTC. Encoded protein: CAISDGTSGSYNEQFF.

The rearrangement joins TRBV5-1 to TRBJ2-6; D is undetermined. This CDR3 is built from 18 residues. In germline, CDR1 is SGHRS, CDR2 YFSETQ. V gave up 3 bases and J gave up 0 bases, with 16 bases separating them. The CDR3, as DNA: TGCGCCAGCAGCTCGGGTGCTGCTTCCTACTCTGGGGCCAACGTCCTGACTTTC. This translates into CASSSGAASYSGANVLTF.

This clonotype turned up a few times. The chain joins TRBV7-2 to TRBJ2-5, with TRBD2 matching over 11 bases. J gave up 1 base and V 5 bases, and 6 bases lay outside the gene matches. Germline loops: CDR1 SGHTA, CDR2 FQGNSA. The length of the CDR3 is 16 residues. The CDR3 here is CASSPQTSGAQETQYF. In DNA form, the CDR3 reads TGTGCCAGCAGCCCCCAGACTAGCGGGGCCCAAGAGACCCAGTACTTC.

J is TRBJ1-6 and V is TRBV4-2; TRBD1 might be the D (5 bases). Between the trimmed V and J ends, which lost 4 bases and 6 bases, there was a span of 10 bases. The germline V gene encodes CDR1 LGHNA and CDR2 YNFKEQ. The CDR3 is 14 residues long. As DNA, the CDR3 is TGTGCCAGCAGCCTCGAGGGACCTAATTCACCCCTCCACTTT. Encoded protein: CASSLEGPNSPLHF.

In its sample, this clonotype was seen a few times. The chain employs TRBV12-3 or TRBV12-4 and TRBJ2-3, with TRBD2 identical over 8 bases. The CDR3 spans 16 residues. V gave up 4 bases and J gave up 6 bases; unmatched junction bases: 12. CDR3 nucleotides: TGTGCCAGCAGTTCCGAGCGGGAGTTGTTAGGGGATACGCAGTATTTT. Amino acid sequence: CASSSERELLGDTQYF.

This clonotype was recorded a few times. The genes are TRBV11-2 and TRBJ2-5, with D tentatively TRBD1 (6 bases). V was cut by 1 base and J by 3 bases, with 9 bases left in between. The germline CDR1 and CDR2 sequences are SGHAT and FQNNGV. This CDR3 has 14 residues. The CDR3 is CASSLGGQKETQYF. The DNA of the CDR3 is TGTGCCAGCAGCTTAGGAGGACAGAAAGAGACCCAGTACTTC.

This clonotype was found many times. The chain recombines TRBV7-9 with TRBJ2-7, with a possible D match to TRBD2 (5 bases). V dropped 6 bases and J dropped 1 base, with 13 bases sitting between them. Germline V gives CDR1 SEHNR, CDR2 FQNEAQ (reference sequence). The CDR3 loop spans 14 amino acids. In DNA, the CDR3 is TGTGCCAGCAGACTCGGGGAAAGTTCCTACGAGCAGTACTTC. It translates to CASRLGESSYEQYF.